The TCR beta chain described here comes from a study of naive CD8 T cells in extremely preterm neonates. Whole-study findings and limits: Preterm neonate repertoires were significantly less rich by iChao1 than others.

Peripheral blood came from healthy roughly 16-56 month-old surgical children and healthy nonsmoking adults. Per sample, roughly 19,000 to 110,000 naive CD8+ cells were sorted. Some clones are missing from TCRdb's copy, which holds only in-frame ones; the method was immunoSEQ multiplex PCR. The data contain under 7,000 clones, approximately 96% of them seen just once; the ten biggest clones take up about 8.3%. CDR1 SGDLS and CDR2 YYNGEE come from the germline V gene. The V and J ends lost 3 bases and 8 bases respectively, with 14 bases between them. This CDR3 is built from 13 residues. Worth noting for this clone: Its antigen remains unidentified.

The clonotype was recovered from a human donor in good health. The V and J genes are TRBV9 and TRBJ1-2, with D possibly being TRBD1 (5 bases). Sequencing was performed on naive CD8+ T cells from blood. CDR3 loop: CASSAGGGKGYTF. CDR3 DNA: TGTGCCAGCAGCGCAGGTGGGGGGAAGGGCTACACCTTC.